These T cell receptor beta chains were read from a single sample in a study of blood T cell repertoires in COVID-19. The method was immunoSEQ multiplex PCR; TCRdb's version includes in-frame clones alone and lacks a portion of them. The sample consists of approximately 390,000 clones, roughly 87% of them appearing once. Specimen: PBMCs or T cells enriched from blood (not recorded which). These receptors came from a woman between 40 and 50 years old with acute COVID-19. Both conserved end residues are trimmed from each CDR3.

V gene,CDR3 length,CDR3 protein
TRBV18,11,ASSPTTDYGYT
TRBV28,13,ASSTRTGTNEKLF
TRBV15,11,ATSDISGNTIY
TRBV29-1,10,SVETIQGGQY
TRBV14,13,ASSHGLAGADTQY
TRBV5-4,14,ASSLGVAGGIDTQY
TRBV4-1,13,ASSQVAGMNEKLF
TRBV11-2,12,ASSLGGPGNTIY
TRBV18,11,ASSPPGDQPQH
TRBV10-1,14,ASSESIAGGQETQY
TRBV30,9,AWKGEETQY
TRBV5-4,12,ASSLDRGHYEQY
TRBV3-1/TRBV3-2,13,ASSGDRTQGQPQH
TRBV18,13,ASSLRQGLNEKLF
TRBV29-1,11,SVEGLAINEQF
TRBV3-1/TRBV3-2,17,ASSVDVVANGELTETQY
TRBV7-2,15,ASSLVGTSGGLDTQY
TRBV27,12,ASKIDRSNQPQH
TRBV19,15,ASSPTSGASSYNEQF
TRBV7-9,12,ASRETEKNEKLF
TRBV27,14,ASSYLLDSGANVLT
TRBV5-1,13,ASSLQGQSNQPQH